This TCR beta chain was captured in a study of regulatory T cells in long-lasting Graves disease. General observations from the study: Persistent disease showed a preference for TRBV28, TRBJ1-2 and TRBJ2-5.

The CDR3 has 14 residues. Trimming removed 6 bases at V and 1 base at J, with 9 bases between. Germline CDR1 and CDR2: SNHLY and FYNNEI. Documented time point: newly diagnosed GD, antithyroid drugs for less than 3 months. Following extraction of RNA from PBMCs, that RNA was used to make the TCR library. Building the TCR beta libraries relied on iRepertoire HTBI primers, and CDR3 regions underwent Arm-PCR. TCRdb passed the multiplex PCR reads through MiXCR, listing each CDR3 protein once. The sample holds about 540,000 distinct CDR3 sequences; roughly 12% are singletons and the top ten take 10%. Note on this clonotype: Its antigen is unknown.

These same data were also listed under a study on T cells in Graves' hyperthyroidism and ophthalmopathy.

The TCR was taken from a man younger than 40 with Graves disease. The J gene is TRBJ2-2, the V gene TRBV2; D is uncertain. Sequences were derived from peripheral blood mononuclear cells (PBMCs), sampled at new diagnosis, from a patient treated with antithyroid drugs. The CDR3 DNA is TGTGCCAGCAGCCGACGTAGGAACACCGGGGAGCTGTTTTTT. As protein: CASSRRRNTGELFF.